This T cell receptor (beta chain) was sequenced during a study of memory CD4+ T cells and cytomegalovirus serostatus. About the research overall: Donors were healthy Belgian adults, 10 or so CMV seropositive and 24 seronegative.

Single viable CD3+CD4+CD8-CD45RO+ cells were sorted as the memory CD4+ T cells. Donors' CMV status reflects serum IgG against pp150, pp28, p38, p52. Turning to this clone: The antigen remains undetermined.

V gave up 0 bases and J gave up 7 bases, with 17 bases separating them. Germline CDR1 reads SGHRS; CDR2 reads YFSETQ. The CDR3 runs 15 residues. Profiled with immunoSEQ multiplex PCR; TCRdb holds only in-frame clones, not every one. The table lists 30,000 to 40,000 clones, about 80% of them singletons. Overall study findings and caveats: Each of 65 to 75 CMV-associated TCRbeta sequences occurred in one to five individuals.

Input material: memory CD4+ T cells from blood. This sequence was found in an adult in good health and CMV-seronegative. Some clones in this sample may be carry-over from other donors' samples. The genes are TRBV5-1 and TRBJ2-7; possibly TRBD2 for D (5 bases). In DNA form, the CDR3 reads TGCGCCAGCAGCTTGGAGGCTAGCAAAGATGGAGAGCAGTACTTC. It yields the protein CASSLEASKDGEQYF.